This TCR beta chain was found in a study of blood T cell repertoires in COVID-19. Study background: T cells, B-cell-depleted T cells, or PBMCs provided the cDNA or gDNA that served as material.

Authors' analysis steps: Reference gene primers were amplified, and this amplification served to estimate nucleated cell counts. TCRdb's table, derived via immunoSEQ multiplex PCR, lists solely in-frame clones and lacks some. That table furnishes V, J and clone size, whereas the DNA furnished D and trimming. The sample has approximately 260,000 clones; 75% to 90% are singletons. Losses at the gene ends were 2 bases for V and 7 bases for J; bases not matched to a gene: 6. The germline CDR1 and CDR2 sequences are SGHRS and YFSETQ. The CDR3 consists of 15 residues. Study members were between roughly 18 and 90 years old and lived in roughly 24 US regions.

V gene TRBV5-1 combines with J gene TRBJ2-1, with 10 bases aligning to TRBD2. The TCR was taken from a woman aged 25 to 39 with acute COVID-19. Specimen: PBMCs or T cells enriched from blood (not recorded which). CDR3 sequence (DNA): TGCGCCAGCAGCTTTCCGGGACTAGCGACTAATGAGCAGTTCTTC. It encodes CASSFPGLATNEQFF.